This T cell receptor beta chain was obtained from a study of cytomegalovirus exposure and HLA in healthy donors. Study-wide findings and caveats: Later, an analysis found that common viral pathogens appeared to be linked with several of the most significant clusters. Because they were indistinguishable, some V segments, including TRBV6-2 and TRBV6-3, were excluded.

In the case of this clone: Its antigen is undetermined.

CDR3 length: 14 amino acids. Germline V gene data show CDR1 as MNHEY and CDR2 as SMNVEV (reference sequence). Trimming shortened V by 2 bases and J by 3 bases, and 11 bases separated the two germline ends. The PCR used 60 Vbeta and 13 Jbeta primers. Profiling relied on immunoSEQ multiplex PCR, and the TCRdb table lists in-frame clones only, not all of them. This sample has more than 200,000 clones, with 70% to 85% found just once. The receptor was derived from a girl aged 2 to 9 in good health and CMV-seronegative. The sample taken for sequencing was PBMCs. The chain recombines TRBV27 with TRBJ2-7, with D tentatively TRBD2 (6 bases). This CDR3 reads CASSLGGVLYEQYF. The DNA for the CDR3 is TGTGCCAGCAGTTTAGGAGGGGTTCTCTACGAGCAGTACTTC.